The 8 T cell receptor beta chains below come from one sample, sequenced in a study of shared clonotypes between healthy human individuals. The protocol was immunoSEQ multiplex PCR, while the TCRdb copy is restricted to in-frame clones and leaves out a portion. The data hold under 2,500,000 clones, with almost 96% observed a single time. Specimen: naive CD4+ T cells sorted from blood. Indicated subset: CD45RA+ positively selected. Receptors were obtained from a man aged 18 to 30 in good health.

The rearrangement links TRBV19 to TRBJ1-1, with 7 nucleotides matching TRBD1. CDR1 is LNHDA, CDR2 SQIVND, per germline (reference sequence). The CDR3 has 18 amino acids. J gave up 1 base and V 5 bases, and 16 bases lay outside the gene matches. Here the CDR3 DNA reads TGTGCCAGTAGTGTCGACAGGGAACGCAGTCATCGGAACACTGAAGCTTTCTTT. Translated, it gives CASSVDRERSHRNTEAFF.

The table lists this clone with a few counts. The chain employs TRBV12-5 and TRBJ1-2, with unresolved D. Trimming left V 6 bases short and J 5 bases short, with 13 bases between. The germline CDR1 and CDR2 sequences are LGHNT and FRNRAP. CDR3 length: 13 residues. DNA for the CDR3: TGTGCTAGTGGGTCGGACCCGTGGTATGGCTACACCTTC. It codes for CASGSDPWYGYTF.

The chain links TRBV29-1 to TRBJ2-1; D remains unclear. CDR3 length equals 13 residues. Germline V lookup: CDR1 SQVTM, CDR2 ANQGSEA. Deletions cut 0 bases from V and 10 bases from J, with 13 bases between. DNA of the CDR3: TGCAGCGTTGAAGACCCTCTCTTAAGGGAGCAGTTCTTC. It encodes CSVEDPLLREQFF.

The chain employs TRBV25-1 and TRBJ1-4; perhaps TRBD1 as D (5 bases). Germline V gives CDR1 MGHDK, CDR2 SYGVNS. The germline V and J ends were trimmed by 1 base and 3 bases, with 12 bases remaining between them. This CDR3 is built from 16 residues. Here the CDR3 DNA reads TGTGCCAGCAGTGAATTCAGGGATCGGGCTAATGAAAAACTGTTTTTT. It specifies CASSEFRDRANEKLFF.

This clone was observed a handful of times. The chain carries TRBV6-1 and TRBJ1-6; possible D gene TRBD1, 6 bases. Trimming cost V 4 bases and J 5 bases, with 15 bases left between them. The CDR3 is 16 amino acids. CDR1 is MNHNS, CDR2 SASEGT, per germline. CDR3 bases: TGTGCCAGCAGTGTTGGGGGGCAGGGAAATAATTCACCCCTCCACTTT. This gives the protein CASSVGGQGNNSPLHF.

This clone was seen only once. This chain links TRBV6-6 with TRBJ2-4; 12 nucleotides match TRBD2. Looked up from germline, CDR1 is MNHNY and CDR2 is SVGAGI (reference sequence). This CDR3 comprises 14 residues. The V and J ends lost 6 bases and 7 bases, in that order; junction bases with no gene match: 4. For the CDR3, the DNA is TGTGCCAGCAGCCCTAGCGGGAGGGATAACATTCAGTACTTC. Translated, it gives CASSPSGRDNIQYF.

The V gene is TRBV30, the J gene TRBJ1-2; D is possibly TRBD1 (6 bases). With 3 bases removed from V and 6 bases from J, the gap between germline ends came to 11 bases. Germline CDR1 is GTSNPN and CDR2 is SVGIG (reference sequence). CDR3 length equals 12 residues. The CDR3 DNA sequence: TGTGCCTGGAGCTTCGGACAGCATGGCTACACCTTC. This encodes CAWSFGQHGYTF. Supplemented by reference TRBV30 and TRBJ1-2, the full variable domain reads SQTIHQWPATLVQPVGSPLSLECTVEGTSNPNLYWYRQAAGRGLQLLFYSVGIGQISSEVPQNLSASRPQDRQFILSSKKLLLSDSGFYLCAWSFGQHGYTFGSGTRLTVV.

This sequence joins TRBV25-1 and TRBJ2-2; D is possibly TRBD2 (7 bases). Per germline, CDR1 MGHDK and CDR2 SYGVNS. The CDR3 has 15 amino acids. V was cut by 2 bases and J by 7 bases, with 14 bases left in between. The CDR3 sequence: CASSEVGGQGGELFF. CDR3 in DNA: TGTGCCAGCAGTGAAGTCGGGGGGCAGGGCGGGGAGCTGTTTTTT.